The 24 T cell receptor beta chains below come from one sample, sequenced in a study of blood T cells in healthy people across ages. PCR was performed a second time for about 7 to 11 cycles using a sample-barcoded 5' primer and a J-beta primer mix. TCRdb reprocessed the 5' RACE reads with MiXCR, giving one entry per CDR3 protein. Counted here are 920,000 or so distinct CDR3 sequences, 40% to 50% occurring once; the ten biggest clones make up around 18%. Sequenced material: blood. The receptors here all came from a woman aged 60-75 years in good health.

This clonotype was observed a handful of times. A junction boundary mismatches the germline segment, possibly from a read error. V gene TRBV11-1 combines with J gene TRBJ2-3; maybe TRBD2 (5 bases). The CDR3 runs to 12 residues. Germline CDR1 SGHAT, CDR2 FQDESV (reference sequence). CDR3 nucleotides: TGTGCCAGCAGGTTAGCGACTGATACGCAGTATTTT. It encodes CASRLATDTQYF.

This clonotype was counted between two and nine times. V is TRBV12-3 or TRBV12-4 and J is TRBJ2-3; TRBD2 aligns across 11 bases. The CDR3 sequence is 14 residues long. Germline trimming cut 8 bases from V and 5 bases from J; bases unmatched to any gene: 6. CDR3 bases: TGTGCCAGCGGAACTAGCGGGAGCTTAGATACGCAGTATTTT. Translated: CASGTSGSLDTQYF.

This sequence joins TRBV9 and TRBJ2-1; TRBD2 might be the D (5 bases). The germline V gene encodes CDR1 SGDLS and CDR2 YYNGEE. The V and J ends lost 6 bases and 2 bases respectively, with 12 bases between them. This CDR3 is 14 amino acids long. The CDR3 here is CASNTAGTYNEQFF. Written as DNA, the CDR3 is TGTGCCAGCAACACGGCGGGTACCTACAATGAGCAGTTCTTC.

In its sample, this clonotype was seen a few times. CDR3 bases: TGTGCCAGCAGCCACGGCGGCCCAGAATCCCACTATGGCTACACCTTC. It translates to CASSHGGPESHYGYTF. The chain employs TRBV6-5 and TRBJ1-2; D remains unclear. Germline V gene sequence: CDR1 MNHEY, CDR2 SVGAGI. Trimming shortened V by 6 bases and J by 3 bases, and 20 bases separated the two germline ends. This CDR3 has 16 amino acids.

The rearrangement uses TRBV20-1 and TRBJ2-3; 8 bases agree with TRBD2. This CDR3 contains 15 residues. V gave up 5 bases and J gave up 5 bases; unmatched junction bases: 12. CDR1 and CDR2 (germline): DFQATT, SNEGSKA (reference sequence). This chain's CDR3 is CSAGTSRLGGDTQYF. For the CDR3, the DNA is TGCAGTGCTGGGACTAGTAGGCTAGGCGGAGATACGCAGTATTTT.

Here the CDR3 reads CASTLAGTGGRNEQYF. The CDR3 DNA is TGTGCCAGCACCCTGGCTGGGACAGGGGGTAGAAATGAGCAGTACTTC. The rearrangement uses TRBV6-2 or TRBV6-3 and TRBJ2-5; 11 nucleotides align to TRBD1. The CDR3 extends over 16 amino acids. Germline V gives CDR1 MNHEY, CDR2 SVGEGT. Germline trimming cut 7 bases from V and 11 bases from J; bases unmatched to any gene: 18.

The chain has TRBV6-6 and TRBJ2-7; 10 nucleotides match TRBD2. J was trimmed by 2 bases and V by 6 bases; bases with no gene match: 4. Germline V gene sequence: CDR1 MNHNY, CDR2 SVGAGI (reference sequence). The CDR3 spans 14 residues. The CDR3 loop reads CASRDSGRTYEQYF. CDR3 nucleotide sequence: TGTGCCAGCAGGGATAGCGGGAGGACCTACGAGCAGTACTTC.

This clonotype was observed a few times. The J gene is TRBJ2-3, the V gene TRBV28; D ambiguous. From germline, CDR1 is MDHEN and CDR2 SYDVKM. The CDR3 runs to 16 residues. V was shortened by 7 bases and J by 0 bases, with 17 bases between the two germline ends. In DNA form, the CDR3 reads TGTGCCAGCAAATCCCCCACAGACCGAAGCACAGATACGCAGTATTTT. It codes for CASKSPTDRSTDTQYF.

The V and J genes are TRBV4-2 and TRBJ2-1; maybe TRBD2 (6 bases). TRBJ2-7 explains the end of the DNA better; the J call may be wrong. CDR1 is LGHNA and CDR2 is YNFKEQ in the germline V gene. This CDR3 has 17 residues. CDR3 in DNA: TGTGCCAGCAGCCAAGATAGTGCAAGCGGACTATACAATGAGCAGTACTTC. As protein: CASSQDSASGLYNEQYF.

The chain recombines TRBV20-1 with TRBJ2-5, with 9 bases that match TRBD2. Per germline, CDR1 DFQATT and CDR2 SNEGSKA (reference sequence). Losses at the gene ends were 4 bases for V and 0 bases for J; bases not matched to a gene: 6. The CDR3 is 15 amino acids. Written as DNA, the CDR3 is TGCAGTGCTAATAGCCTAGCGGGGTACCAAGAGACCCAGTACTTC. Protein: CSANSLAGYQETQYF.

V and J are TRBV6-1 and TRBJ1-2, with 8 bases that match TRBD1. The CDR3 runs to 14 residues. V shed 0 bases, J shed 7 bases, and the junction held 4 bases outside the gene matches. Germline values: CDR1 MNHNS, CDR2 SASEGT. The DNA for the CDR3 is TGTGCCAGCAGTGAAGCGGACAGGGTTGGTGGCTACACCTTC. Translated, it gives CASSEADRVGGYTF.

The CDR3 DNA sequence: TGCGCCAGCAGCTCGGGCCTCGGACAGCCTAACAATGAGCAGTTCTTC. Protein: CASSSGLGQPNNEQFF. This chain joins TRBV5-1 and TRBJ2-1; D is perhaps TRBD1 (6 bases). Germline V gene data show CDR1 as SGHRS and CDR2 as YFSETQ. V was clipped by 3 bases and J by 5 bases, with 18 bases between them. The CDR3 contains 16 residues.

The chain links TRBV7-3 to TRBJ2-7; TRBD2 is a possible D gene (6 bases). From germline, CDR1 is SGHTA and CDR2 FQGTGA. With 5 bases removed from V and 6 bases from J, the gap between germline ends came to 23 bases. CDR3 length: 16 residues. CDR3 sequence reads: CASSQLGRDLPCEQYF. The CDR3 coding sequence is TGTGCCAGCAGCCAATTGGGGCGGGATTTACCCTGCGAGCAGTACTTC.

This sequence joins TRBV20-1 and TRBJ1-5; 9 bases map to TRBD1. V lost 3 bases, J lost 3 bases, and 3 bases stayed unmatched. Germline V CDR1 and CDR2: DFQATT, SNEGSKA (reference sequence). The CDR3 runs to 14 residues. In DNA, the CDR3 is TGCAGTGCTAGTGGGGACAGGGTCAATCAGCCCCAGCATTTT. Translating it yields CSASGDRVNQPQHF.

Details on this clonotype: At one boundary the junction diverges from the germline segment, which might be a read error. This chain links TRBV5-1 with TRBJ2-5; D remains ambiguous. The CDR3 consists of 17 residues. Germline V lookup: CDR1 SGHRS, CDR2 YFSETQ. The CDR3 is CVSSLAFAHLDQETQYF. In DNA, the CDR3 is TGCGTCAGCAGCTTGGCCTTTGCACATCTCGATCAAGAGACCCAGTACTTC.

The chain carries TRBV20-1 and TRBJ2-7; 8 nucleotides line up with TRBD2. In germline, CDR1 is DFQATT, CDR2 SNEGSKA (reference sequence). The V segment lost 3 bases and the J segment 6 bases; nucleotides outside the gene matches: 10. This CDR3 region has 14 residues. This CDR3 reads CSASRIAGSSEQYF. The DNA of the CDR3 is TGCAGTGCTAGTCGGATAGCGGGATCGTCCGAGCAGTACTTC.

Ten or more counts support this clonotype. The chain employs TRBV7-8 and TRBJ2-7; no reliable D call. Germline V CDR1 and CDR2: SGHVS, FQNEAQ. Trimming took off 3 bases at V and 0 bases at J, with 12 bases between the two ends. This CDR3 is 15 amino acids long. The CDR3 protein is CASSLEPGYSYEQYF. CDR3 DNA: TGTGCCAGCAGCTTGGAACCCGGCTACTCCTACGAGCAGTACTTC.

The chain links TRBV5-1 to TRBJ1-2; D ambiguous. The CDR3 is made up of 13 amino acids. The ends were cut back, 2 bases at V and 3 bases at J, with 8 bases in the middle. Germline CDR1 and CDR2: SGHRS and YFSETQ. The chain's CDR3 is CASSLNGYYGYTF. CDR3 nucleotide sequence: TGCGCCAGCAGCTTAAACGGCTACTATGGCTACACCTTC.

The chain links TRBV3-1 to TRBJ2-1; no definite D call. The CDR3 loop spans 15 amino acids. Trimming shortened V by 0 bases and J by 5 bases, and 11 bases separated the two germline ends. Germline V CDR1 and CDR2: LGHDT, YNNKEL (reference sequence). CDR3 in amino acids: CASSQEPSRNNEQFF. CDR3 nucleotides: TGTGCCAGCAGCCAAGAGCCGTCTAGAAACAATGAGCAGTTCTTC.

This clonotype came up a few times. This sequence joins TRBV20-1 and TRBJ1-1; possibly TRBD1 for D (5 bases). V lost 6 bases and J lost 11, with 13 bases in between. Germline V lookup: CDR1 DFQATT, CDR2 SNEGSKA (reference sequence). The CDR3 consists of 10 residues. The chain's CDR3 is CSASRGTAFF. Written as DNA, the CDR3 is TGCAGTGCAAGTAGGGGAACGGCTTTCTTT.

This clonotype was seen a few times. V gene TRBV5-6 combines with J gene TRBJ2-4; D possibly uses TRBD1 or TRBD2 (7 bases each). Germline CDR1 SGHDT, CDR2 YYEEEE. With 4 bases removed from V and 0 bases from J, the gap between germline ends came to 14 bases. CDR3 length: 16 amino acids. The CDR3 is CASSDGGTVAKNIQYF. In DNA, the CDR3 is TGTGCCAGCAGCGACGGGGGGACAGTAGCCAAAAACATTCAGTACTTC.

The chain joins TRBV7-9 to TRBJ1-1; 9 bases map to TRBD1. Germline V gives CDR1 SEHNR, CDR2 FQNEAQ (reference sequence). Losses at the gene ends were 5 bases for V and 5 bases for J; bases not matched to a gene: 9. The CDR3 has 15 amino acids. The DNA of the CDR3 is TGTGCCAGCAGCCCTCGACAGGGGGGCAGGACTGAAGCTTTCTTT. It codes for CASSPRQGGRTEAFF.

As regards this clonotype: One end of the junction is discordant with germline, which a read error may explain. The genes are TRBV20-1 and TRBJ2-1; possible D gene TRBD2, 5 bases. The length of the CDR3 is 14 residues. Germline CDR1 reads DFQATT; CDR2 reads SNEGSKA (reference sequence). This chain's CDR3 is CSATGAATYNEKFF. CDR3 bases: TGCAGTGCTACCGGAGCGGCTACCTACAATGAGAAGTTCTTC.

This clonotype was recorded at least ten times. This chain connects TRBV7-8 to TRBJ1-2, with 7 bases lining up with TRBD1. J was trimmed by 4 bases and V by 5 bases; bases with no gene match: 7. This CDR3 spans 14 amino acids. The germline gives CDR1 SGHVS, CDR2 FQNEAQ. CDR3 in DNA: TGTGCCAGCAGCATAAGACAGGGAGCCTATGGCTACACCTTC. Translation gives CASSIRQGAYGYTF.